Sequencing of this T cell receptor (beta chain) was carried out in a study of cytomegalovirus exposure and HLA in healthy donors. This clone was seen a single time. This CDR3 contains 17 residues. V dropped 1 base and J dropped 6; count of bases not matched to a gene: 10. CDR1 is MNHEY, CDR2 SMNVEV, per germline (reference sequence). A multiplex PCR was run with 60 Vbeta primers and 13 Jbeta primers. Data came from immunoSEQ multiplex PCR; TCRdb stores just in-frame clones and leaves some out. This table holds around 150,000 clones, 80% to 90% found once. Sequenced material: PBMCs. This sequence was found in a woman aged 30 to 39 in good health and CMV-seropositive. The gene calls are TRBV27 and TRBJ2-7; 12 bases map to TRBD1. The DNA for the CDR3 is TGTGCCAGCAGTTTATGGGACAGGGGGCCCTACTATGGCGAGCAGTACTTC. Translation: CASSLWDRGPYYGEQYF.